This T cell receptor (beta chain) was identified in a study of T cell repertoires in ileal Crohn's disease. Across the whole study: Thiopurines (about twelve) or anti-TNF agents (roughly 17) were given postoperatively to about half. Findings and limits, study-wide: All patients with clonality above 26.8% had endoscopic recurrence.

A note on this clone: The antigen remains unidentified.

The table came from immunoSEQ multiplex PCR; TCRdb's copy has only in-frame clones and leaves some out. The sample yields fewer than 3,000 clones, around 79% seen once. The germline V gene encodes CDR1 SGHTA and CDR2 FQGNSA. This CDR3 comprises 12 residues. The V end was cut by 4 bases, the J end by 2 bases, with 6 bases between. Indicated time point: inflamed ileum from the surgical specimen. The specimen sequenced was ileal tissue. J is TRBJ2-7 and V is TRBV7-2; D assignment may be TRBD1 or TRBD2 (5 bases each). This TCR derives from an adult with Crohn's disease. The CDR3 DNA follows: TGTGCCAGCAGCTCGGGACCCTACGAGCAGTACTTC. Its translation: CASSSGPYEQYF. Full variable domain (missing parts from reference TRBV7-2 and TRBJ2-7): GAGVSQSPSNKVTEKGKDVELRCDPISGHTALYWYRQSLGQGLEFLIYFQGNSAPDKSGLPSDRFSAERTGGSVSTLTIQRTQQEDSAVYLCASSSGPYEQYFGPGTRLTVT.